This T cell receptor beta chain was retrieved from a study of blood T cell repertoires in COVID-19. Study information: T cells, B-cell-depleted T cells, or PBMCs provided the cDNA or gDNA that served as material.

The cohort comprised adults aged 18 to 89 years residing in approximately 22 US areas. Assignments of participants to cohorts depended upon their own reported clinical history. In germline, CDR1 is SGDLS, CDR2 YYNGEE. V was trimmed by 0 bases and J by 16 bases, leaving 14 bases between them. The CDR3 runs to 12 residues. Authors' methods: Amplification of reference gene primers was used by the study to estimate nucleated cell counts. Libraries were prepared by immunoSEQ multiplex PCR; TCRdb keeps only in-frame clonotypes and omits some of them. D and trimming were read from the DNA, whereas the V and J calls and clone size are those reported in that table. Seen here are about 350,000 clones, 88% observed once, and the top ten hold just over 1%.

The sequencing input was PBMCs or T cells enriched from blood (not recorded which). This clonotype originated in a woman aged 30 to 39 who had been exposed to COVID-19. The chain couples TRBV9 to TRBJ2-1; D not resolved. The DNA for the CDR3 is TGTGCCAGCAGCGTAGGAACGAGTACGCCCTTCTTC. Translation: CASSVGTSTPFF.